This TCR beta chain was captured in a study of lung T cells in sarcoidosis with Löfgren's syndrome. The wider study: Sarcoidosis features CD4+ T cell accumulation in bronchoalveolar lavage fluid.

Germline V gene data show CDR1 as MNHEY and CDR2 as SVGEGT. The CDR3 covers 16 residues. Trimming took 8 bases from V and 3 from J; bases not matched to a gene: 14. This clonotype was observed a few times. Its antigen is undetermined. TCRdb itself ran the reads through MiXCR, one entry per CDR3 protein. The repertoire holds some 3,200 distinct CDR3 sequences, over 15% seen once, with roughly 6.7% in the top ten. Study-level points and caveats: Paired TRAV12-1/TRBV2 TCRs showed CDR3 homology and preferential pairing. Shared TRAV12-1 and TRBV2 CDR3 motifs were reported across several patients.

The sample comprised CD4+ T cells from bronchoalveolar lavage. The rearrangement links TRBV6-2 or TRBV6-3 to TRBJ2-7; 9 nucleotides match TRBD1. The source is a human donor with sarcoidosis (Löfgren's syndrome or another form), or a control subject (not recorded which). CDR3 bases: TGTGCCAGCGCCATCGGAACCGGGACAGGGAACTACGAGCAGTACTTC. Residues: CASAIGTGTGNYEQYF.